This TCR beta chain is from a study of control samples from healthy donors and cancer patients. This clone was counted once. Generated by immunoSEQ multiplex PCR, the TCRdb table keeps only in-frame clones and is missing some. This sample has fewer than 60,000 clones; approximately 89% occur once, and the top ten carry approximately 12%. CDR1 SGHAT and CDR2 FQNNGV come from the germline V gene. There are 11 residues in the CDR3. Losses at the gene ends were 8 bases for V and 5 bases for J; bases not matched to a gene: 1. This TCR was recovered from a woman aged 55-75 years with lung cancer. The J gene is TRBJ2-7, the V gene TRBV11-2, with 9 bases matching TRBD2. The sequenced sample consisted of PBMCs. The CDR3: CASAGGNEQYF. DNA of the CDR3: TGTGCCAGCGCGGGGGGGAACGAGCAGTACTTC.